A single sample gave rise to the 15 T cell receptor beta chains below, sequenced in a study of T cell repertoires in cytomegalovirus infection. From the reads, TCRdb called clonotypes with MiXCR, one entry per CDR3 protein. The table shows around 740,000 distinct CDR3 sequences, with approximately 40% occurring only once. The specimen sequenced was PBMCs. These receptors originate from a human donor in good health (CMV status not recorded). Some clones in this sample may be carry-over from other donors' samples.

J is TRBJ2-1 and V is TRBV6-2 or TRBV6-3; D assignment may be TRBD1 or TRBD2 (5 bases each). The J call is uncertain, as TRBJ2-7 better fits the DNA end. This CDR3 contains 15 residues. Per germline, CDR1 MNHEY and CDR2 SVGEGT. The CDR3 nucleotides are TGTGCCAGCAGACCCGATCCGGGACGGCACAATGAGCAGTACTTC. Translation gives CASRPDPGRHNEQYF.

This clonotype was recorded at least ten times. The chain joins TRBV30 to TRBJ1-1; D not resolved. Deletions cut 0 bases from V and 1 base from J, with 6 bases between. The germline CDR1 and CDR2 sequences are GTSNPN and SVGIG (reference sequence). This CDR3 spans 13 amino acids. CDR3 amino acids: CAWSVPPNTEAFF. The CDR3 coding sequence is TGTGCCTGGAGTGTACCCCCGAACACTGAAGCTTTCTTT.

V is TRBV20-1 and J is TRBJ2-1, with D possibly being TRBD1 (5 bases). The CDR3 has 15 amino acids. With 0 bases removed from V and 0 bases from J, the gap between germline ends came to 9 bases. Germline assignment: CDR1 DFQATT and CDR2 SNEGSKA (reference sequence). CDR3 protein: CSARDDRRSYNEQFF. Written as DNA, the CDR3 is TGCAGTGCTAGAGACGACAGACGCTCCTACAATGAGCAGTTCTTC.

This clonotype was detected a few times. This chain joins TRBV4-1 and TRBJ2-3; D call uncertain. The CDR3 totals 15 residues. From germline, CDR1 is MGHRA and CDR2 YSYEKL. Trimming took off 0 bases at V and 1 base at J, with 8 bases between the two ends. The CDR3 DNA reads TGCGCCAGCAGCCAAGATCAGGTGCGCACAGATACGCAGTATTTT. As protein: CASSQDQVRTDTQYF.

This clonotype was found a few times. The V gene is TRBV23-1, the J gene TRBJ2-7; D is perhaps TRBD2 (6 bases). TRBV23-1 is placed among ORFs of uncertain function. The CDR3 totals 17 residues. Trimming took off 6 bases at V and 3 bases at J, with 24 bases between the two ends. The DNA of the CDR3 is TGCGCCAGCAGGCTACCGGGACCTAGGTGGGGACTCTACGAGCAGTACTTC. Its translation: CASRLPGPRWGLYEQYF.

This clonotype occurred a few times. This chain uses TRBV28 with TRBJ2-5; the match to TRBD2 covers 8 bases. Trimming removed 3 bases from V and 1 base from J; junction bases left unmatched: 4. The germline V gene has CDR1 MDHEN and CDR2 SYDVKM. The CDR3 has 15 residues. The CDR3 loop is CASSFGSGVQETQYF. CDR3 coding DNA: TGTGCCAGCAGTTTTGGTAGCGGGGTCCAAGAGACCCAGTACTTC.

The chain carries TRBV12-3 or TRBV12-4 and TRBJ2-2; D is uncertain. V was pared by 1 base and J by 4 bases, with 7 bases between. The CDR3 contains 14 residues. CDR3 in DNA: TGTGCCAGCAGTTTAGGGGTACTCACCGGGGAGCTGTTTTTT. This codes for CASSLGVLTGELFF.

This clonotype was counted only a few times. The rearrangement links TRBV7-9 to TRBJ2-7, with 7 positions matching TRBD1. V shed 5 bases and J 2 bases; nucleotides not matched to a gene: 6. Germline V gene lookup returns CDR1 SEHNR and CDR2 FQNEAQ (reference sequence). This CDR3 region has 14 residues. CDR3 DNA: TGTGCCAGCAGCCCGGCGGACAGGACCTACGAGCAGTACTTC. Translation: CASSPADRTYEQYF.

The CDR3 protein is CASSPIRDRGPGELFF. The CDR3 nucleotides read TGTGCCAGCAGTCCAATCCGGGACAGGGGTCCCGGGGAGCTGTTTTTT. The V gene is TRBV2, the J gene TRBJ2-2, with 10 positions matching TRBD1. The CDR3 is made up of 16 amino acids. Germline values: CDR1 SNHLY, CDR2 FYNNEI. J lost 6 bases, V lost 5 bases, and 9 bases had no gene match.

This clonotype was recorded a few times. CDR3 nucleotides: TGTGCCAGCAAAGCCGGGACAGTGTACAATGAGCAGTTCTTC. Translating it yields CASKAGTVYNEQFF. The rearrangement uses TRBV12-3 or TRBV12-4 and TRBJ2-1; 7 nucleotides match TRBD1. The V gene end was trimmed by 7 bases and the J gene end by 4 bases; junction bases not matched to a gene: 7. This CDR3 is 14 amino acids long.

This clonotype was counted between two and nine times. The rearrangement links TRBV6-6 to TRBJ2-7; D remains unclear. CDR3 length equals 16 residues. V shed 0 bases and J shed 5 bases, with 17 bases lying between them. Germline CDR1 reads MNHNY; CDR2 reads SVGAGI (reference sequence). CDR3 DNA sequence: TGTGCCAGCAGTTACTCGTCTCCACCGCTGGCGGACGAGCAGTACTTC. Residues: CASSYSSPPLADEQYF.

This clonotype came up a few times. The chain is built from TRBV6-1 and TRBJ2-7; 8 positions match TRBD2. This CDR3 spans 15 amino acids. Germline-derived CDR1 and CDR2 are MNHNS and SASEGT. The junction had 8 bases not matched to a gene; V was cut back by 7 bases and J by 0 bases. DNA for the CDR3: TGTGCCAGCAAGTTGGGGAGCGGGAGCTCCTACGAGCAGTACTTC. Its protein is CASKLGSGSSYEQYF.

The rearrangement links TRBV2 to TRBJ2-3; D remains ambiguous. The V and J ends lost 2 bases and 1 base respectively, with 10 bases between them. The CDR3 sequence is 15 residues long. CDR1 and CDR2 from the germline V gene are SNHLY and FYNNEI. CDR3 coding DNA: TGTGCCAGCAGTGAAAATGGGCTTGGCACAGATACGCAGTATTTT. Protein product: CASSENGLGTDTQYF.

Note on this clonotype: A read error may be the cause here, since a much bigger clone is one base away. The gene calls are TRBV7-2 and TRBJ2-1; 12 bases match TRBD2. The germline V gene has CDR1 SGHTA and CDR2 FQGNSA. CDR3 length: 16 residues. In DNA, the CDR3 is TGTGCCAGCGGCTTAGTACTAGCGGGAGGCCACAATGAGCAGTTCTTC. It yields the protein CASGLVLAGGHNEQFF.

The CDR3 sequence: CASSTSGRVTDTQYF. The CDR3 DNA is TGTGCCAGCAGCACTAGCGGGAGGGTCACAGATACGCAGTATTTT. The chain combines TRBV7-6 with TRBJ2-3; 13 positions match TRBD2. The CDR3 covers 15 residues. CDR1 is SGHVS, CDR2 FNYEAQ, per germline. With V trimmed by 5 bases and J by 2 bases, 1 base remained unmatched. Using reference TRBV7-6 and TRBJ2-3 for the parts outside the CDR3, the full variable domain is GAGVSQSPRYKVTKRGQDVALRCDPISGHVSLYWYRQALGQGPEFLTYFNYEAQQDKSGLPNDRFSAERPEGSISTLTIQRTEQRDSAMYRCASSTSGRVTDTQYFGPGTRLTVL.